Below are 29 T cell receptor beta chains sequenced from a single sample in a study of CD8 T cells in ankylosing spondylitis. Study-level findings and limits: Fewer than ten highly homologous variants made up a TCR beta motif that seemed to typify ankylosing spondylitis blood.

Their recognized antigens are unknown. TCRdb independently ran MiXCR on the 5' RACE reads; one entry per CDR3 protein. The table includes around 890,000 distinct CDR3 sequences, about 11% detected once. Sequencing was done on a sample of blood, either unsorted or a sorted T cell fraction (not recorded which). The origin of the receptors is a male donor with ankylosing spondylitis.

The table lists this clonotype with many counts. The chain couples TRBV20-1 to TRBJ1-1; D is uncertain. In germline, CDR1 is DFQATT, CDR2 SNEGSKA (reference sequence). This CDR3 comprises 12 residues. Trimming removed 5 bases at V and 6 bases at J, with 13 bases between. CDR3 amino acids: CSAEKMASEAFF. The DNA of the CDR3 is TGCAGTGCTGAGAAGATGGCTTCTGAAGCTTTCTTT.

This clonotype was observed many times. The chain uses TRBV20-1 and TRBJ2-3; D is uncertain. The V end lost 0 bases, the J end lost 3 bases, and 10 bases lay between the germline ends. The CDR3 totals 14 residues. In germline, CDR1 is DFQATT, CDR2 SNEGSKA (reference sequence). CDR3 DNA: TGCAGTGCTAGAGATGGCGGTAGAACAGATACGCAGTATTTT. The encoded protein is CSARDGGRTDTQYF.

This clonotype has ten or more counts. V gene TRBV6-2 or TRBV6-3 combines with J gene TRBJ2-7; TRBD1 matches 9 bases. The junction had 8 bases not matched to a gene; V was cut back by 8 bases and J by 6 bases. This CDR3 has 13 amino acids. Germline CDR1 reads MNHEY; CDR2 reads SVGEGT. In DNA form, the CDR3 reads TGTGCCAGCGAAAAGGGACAGGGTGGCGAGCAGTACTTC. This codes for CASEKGQGGEQYF.

The J gene is TRBJ2-3, the V gene TRBV11-2, with unresolved D. There are 13 residues in the CDR3. V lost 4 bases to trimming and J lost 10 bases, with 15 bases between them. Germline CDR1 is SGHAT and CDR2 is FQNNGV. This CDR3 is CASSSQRVSAQYF. Here the CDR3 DNA reads TGTGCCAGCAGCTCACAACGGGTCTCTGCGCAGTATTTT. The variable domain in full, with the rest retrieved from reference TRBV11-2 and TRBJ2-3, is EAGVAQSPRYKIIEKRQSVAFWCNPISGHATLYWYQQILGQGPKLLIQFQNNGVVDDSQLPKDRFSAERLKGVDSTLKIQPAKLEDSAVYLCASSSQRVSAQYFGPGTRLTVL.

This clonotype was seen a few times. The V gene is TRBV7-2, the J gene TRBJ2-4; tentatively, D is TRBD2 (6 bases). Germline V lookup: CDR1 SGHTA, CDR2 FQGNSA. This CDR3 has 16 residues. V dropped 5 bases and J dropped 13 bases, with 27 bases sitting between them. CDR3 in amino acids: CASSKLFGRGTAPQYF. DNA of the CDR3: TGTGCCAGCAGCAAGCTATTCGGGAGAGGAACTGCTCCCCAGTACTTC. Looking up the rest from reference TRBV7-2 and TRBJ2-4 gives the full variable domain: GAGVSQSPSNKVTEKGKDVELRCDPISGHTALYWYRQSLGQGLEFLIYFQGNSAPDKSGLPSDRFSAERTGGSVSTLTIQRTQQEDSAVYLCASSKLFGRGTAPQYFGAGTRLSVL.

The chain couples TRBV9 to TRBJ2-3; D is possibly TRBD1 (6 bases). This CDR3 spans 14 amino acids. Germline assignment: CDR1 SGDLS and CDR2 YYNGEE. V was pared by 6 bases and J by 3 bases, with 14 bases between. CDR3 nucleotide sequence: TGTGCCAGCAACAGGGACCACCTGACAGATACGCAGTATTTT. Amino acid sequence: CASNRDHLTDTQYF.

The V gene is TRBV7-8, the J gene TRBJ2-1; D is unresolved. CDR1 SGHVS and CDR2 FQNEAQ come from the germline V gene. This CDR3 contains 15 residues. Trimming left V 7 bases short and J 8 bases short, with 21 bases between. For the CDR3, the DNA is TGTGCCAGCAACACCCGCTGGGGATGGAATGATGAGCAGTTCTTC. It specifies CASNTRWGWNDEQFF. Together with reference TRBV7-8 and TRBJ2-1, the CDR3 gives the full variable domain: GAGVSQSPRYKVAKRGQDVALRCDPISGHVSLFWYQQALGQGPEFLTYFQNEAQLDKSGLPSDRFFAERPEGSVSTLKIQRTQQEDSAVYLCASNTRWGWNDEQFFGPGTRLTVL.

This clonotype was observed at least ten times. The V call is TRBV7-2, the J call TRBJ2-1, with D hard to call. Germline V CDR1 and CDR2: SGHTA, FQGNSA. V lost 0 bases and J lost 5, with 8 bases in between. This CDR3 spans 14 amino acids. For the CDR3, the DNA is TGTGCCAGCAGCTTAGCGAACATAGACAATGAGCAGTTCTTC. It translates to CASSLANIDNEQFF.

The chain employs TRBV7-2 and TRBJ1-1; possible D gene TRBD1, 5 bases. The CDR3 is 15 amino acids. Germline CDR1 SGHTA, CDR2 FQGNSA. V dropped 5 bases and J dropped 9 bases, with 22 bases sitting between them. CDR3 sequence reads: CASSGAGTERPKAFF. The CDR3 DNA reads TGTGCCAGCAGCGGGGCCGGGACCGAGAGACCAAAAGCTTTCTTT.

This clonotype was found a few times. CDR3 sequence: CSARDGNRNIYEQYF. The CDR3 region has the DNA TGCAGTGCTAGAGATGGGAACAGGAACATCTACGAGCAGTACTTC. V gene TRBV20-1 combines with J gene TRBJ2-7, with a possible D match to TRBD1 (5 bases). Germline V lookup: CDR1 DFQATT, CDR2 SNEGSKA (reference sequence). This CDR3 spans 15 amino acids. V lost 0 bases and J lost 3, with 15 bases in between.

The chain uses TRBV4-1 and TRBJ2-3, with 11 bases lining up with TRBD2. The CDR3 is 17 amino acids. Trimming cost V 1 base and J 0 bases; bases outside gene matches: 3. Germline loops: CDR1 MGHRA, CDR2 YSYEKL. The DNA for the CDR3 is TGCGCCAGCAGCCAAGGGACTAGCGGGCCGAGCACAGATACGCAGTATTTT. This gives the protein CASSQGTSGPSTDTQYF.

The J gene is TRBJ2-3, the V gene TRBV4-2, with a weak D call TRBD2 (6 bases). This CDR3 is built from 17 residues. V dropped 1 base and J dropped 0 bases, with 14 bases sitting between them. CDR1 and CDR2 (germline): LGHNA, YNFKEQ. DNA for the CDR3: TGTGCCAGCAGCCAAGTAGGCGGGGTTGCTAGCACAGATACGCAGTATTTT. Its protein product is CASSQVGGVASTDTQYF.

This clonotype occurred a few times. The chain has TRBV27 and TRBJ1-5; D is unclear. This CDR3 is built from 12 residues. With 5 bases removed from V and 9 bases from J, the gap between germline ends came to 11 bases. Germline loops: CDR1 MNHEY, CDR2 SMNVEV (reference sequence). Here the CDR3 reads CASSMRGSPQHF. Written as DNA, the CDR3 is TGTGCCAGCAGTATGAGAGGGTCGCCCCAGCATTTT.

V and J are TRBV5-4 and TRBJ2-3, with TRBD2 matching 10 bases. The J segment lost 5 bases and the V segment lost 1 base, leaving 7 bases of the junction unmatched. The CDR3 is made up of 16 amino acids. The germline V gene has CDR1 SGHNT and CDR2 YYREEE (reference sequence). CDR3 sequence (DNA): TGTGCCAGCAGCTTGTTAGCGGGGGGCCCCGTAGATACGCAGTATTTT. Translated, it gives CASSLLAGGPVDTQYF.

The chain joins TRBV24-1 to TRBJ2-2, with 7 bases fitting TRBD1. The CDR3 is made up of 13 amino acids. V was clipped by 2 bases and J by 7 bases; unmatched bases: 0. CDR1 and CDR2 (germline): KGHDR, SFDVKD. This chain's CDR3 is CATSDWDSGELFF. The CDR3 DNA reads TGTGCCACCAGTGATTGGGACAGCGGGGAGCTGTTTTTT.

This clonotype appeared many times. This chain joins TRBV10-3 and TRBJ2-7; D gene unclear. This CDR3 is built from 11 residues. The germline V gene has CDR1 ENHRY and CDR2 SYGVKD. The ends were cut back, 6 bases at V and 2 bases at J, with 5 bases in the middle. CDR3 in amino acids: CAISRTYEQYF. DNA for the CDR3: TGTGCCATCAGCCGAACCTACGAGCAGTACTTC.

The chain links TRBV6-5 to TRBJ2-6, with D tentatively TRBD1 (6 bases). Trimming removed 0 bases at V and 2 bases at J, with 11 bases between. Germline V gives CDR1 MNHEY, CDR2 SVGAGI. This CDR3 contains 17 residues. The CDR3 bases are TGTGCCAGCAGTTACTCGAGGGGGAACACTGGGGCCAACGTCCTGACTTTC. Protein sequence: CASSYSRGNTGANVLTF.

This clonotype was observed many times. This chain connects TRBV5-1 to TRBJ1-2; unclear D gene. The CDR3 covers 14 residues. With 3 bases removed from V and 8 bases from J, the gap between germline ends came to 17 bases. In germline, CDR1 is SGHRS, CDR2 YFSETQ. The CDR3 DNA reads TGCGCCAGCAGCTCGCTCGGTGGTCCGGAAGGCTACACCTTC. Translated: CASSSLGGPEGYTF. The full variable domain, with the rest looked up from reference TRBV5-1 and TRBJ1-2, is KAGVTQTPRYLIKTRGQQVTLSCSPISGHRSVSWYQQTPGQGLQFLFEYFSETQRNKGNFPGRFSGRQFSNSRSEMNVSTLELGDSALYLCASSSLGGPEGYTFGSGTRLTVV.

In its sample, this clonotype was seen a few times. This CDR3 reads CSAREQFQYGYTF. The CDR3 nucleotides read TGCAGTGCTAGAGAACAGTTCCAGTATGGCTACACCTTC. The genes are TRBV20-1 and TRBJ1-2, with D unclear. The CDR3 runs 13 residues. In germline, CDR1 is DFQATT, CDR2 SNEGSKA (reference sequence). Trimming removed 0 bases at V and 5 bases at J, with 10 bases between.

Here the CDR3 DNA reads TGTGCCAGTAAGGACAAGGGGAACACTGAAGCTTTCTTT. Translating gives CASKDKGNTEAFF. The J gene is TRBJ1-1, the V gene TRBV19, with D possibly being TRBD1 (5 bases). CDR1 is LNHDA, CDR2 SQIVND, per germline (reference sequence). Trimming stripped 7 bases from V and 1 base from J, with 10 bases between. The CDR3 has 13 amino acids.

This clonotype was observed a handful of times. The rearrangement uses TRBV9 and TRBJ1-3; D uncertain. The CDR3 sequence is 15 residues long. Germline V gene lookup returns CDR1 SGDLS and CDR2 YYNGEE. Trimming shortened V by 6 bases and J by 0 bases, and 13 bases separated the two germline ends. The CDR3 loop is CASTVDSYSGNTIYF. CDR3 nucleotide sequence: TGTGCCAGCACCGTGGACTCATACTCTGGAAACACCATATATTTT.

V usage is TRBV5-1 and J usage is TRBJ2-1; D call uncertain. The V gene lost 0 bases and the J gene lost 3 bases, with 7 bases spanning the gap. The CDR3 length is 14 residues. The germline V gene encodes CDR1 SGHRS and CDR2 YFSETQ. The CDR3 DNA sequence: TGCGCCAGCAGCTTGGAAACGTTCTACAATGAGCAGTTCTTC. Translated: CASSLETFYNEQFF.

CDR3 sequence reads: CASSQEGTGYQPQHF. In DNA form, the CDR3 reads TGTGCCAGCAGCCAAGAAGGAACCGGTTATCAGCCCCAGCATTTT. The rearrangement uses TRBV4-2 and TRBJ1-5, with D unresolved. CDR3 size: 15 residues. Germline CDR1 LGHNA, CDR2 YNFKEQ. V was clipped by 0 bases and J by 5 bases, with 11 bases between them.

This clonotype was seen at least ten times. This sequence joins TRBV5-1 and TRBJ2-7; 11 bases are shared with TRBD2. Germline V gene data show CDR1 as SGHRS and CDR2 as YFSETQ. V trimming: 0 bases; J trimming: 4 bases; junction bases outside the gene matches: 3. This CDR3 contains 15 residues. The CDR3 spells CASSLALAGGYEQYF. The CDR3 DNA reads as TGCGCCAGCAGCTTGGCCCTAGCGGGAGGATACGAGCAGTACTTC.

This clonotype turned up a few times. The chain has TRBV9 and TRBJ1-1; D might be TRBD1 (5 bases). Germline V gene sequence: CDR1 SGDLS, CDR2 YYNGEE. The CDR3 runs to 14 residues. Trimming shortened V by 0 bases and J by 8 bases, and 14 bases separated the two germline ends. CDR3 DNA sequence: TGTGCCAGCAGCGTAGCTATGGGAACAGGAGAAGCTTTCTTT. It translates to CASSVAMGTGEAFF.

The rearrangement links TRBV6-5 to TRBJ1-1, with D perhaps TRBD1 (5 bases). CDR1 and CDR2 from the germline V gene are MNHEY and SVGAGI. Between the trimmed V and J ends, which lost 1 base and 1 base, there was a span of 10 bases. The CDR3 sequence is 15 residues long. Here the CDR3 reads CASSYWGRGNTEAFF. The CDR3 nucleotides read TGTGCCAGCAGTTACTGGGGCAGAGGGAACACTGAAGCTTTCTTT.

This clonotype was picked up a small number of times. This rearrangement joins TRBV10-3 to TRBJ1-3; D not resolved. The length of the CDR3 is 13 residues. V lost 6 bases and J lost 6, with 12 bases in between. Germline CDR1 is ENHRY and CDR2 is SYGVKD. CDR3 in amino acids: CAIRSQEVNTIYF. In DNA form, the CDR3 reads TGTGCCATCAGATCGCAGGAGGTAAACACCATATATTTT.

J is TRBJ1-6 and V is TRBV20-1; D is possibly TRBD1 (6 bases). The V gene's germline CDR1 is DFQATT and CDR2 SNEGSKA (reference sequence). The CDR3 contains 17 residues. The V and J ends lost 3 bases and 0 bases respectively, with 15 bases between them. The DNA of the CDR3 is TGCAGTGCTAGCGACCGAGGGGGTGGCTCCTATAATTCACCCCTCCACTTT. This sequence encodes CSASDRGGGSYNSPLHF.

This rearrangement joins TRBV20-1 to TRBJ1-4; unclear D gene. The CDR3 spans 12 residues. The ends were cut back, 2 bases at V and 8 bases at J, with 9 bases in the middle. CDR1 and CDR2 (germline): DFQATT, SNEGSKA (reference sequence). CDR3 in amino acids: CSARSGGEKLFF. In DNA form, the CDR3 reads TGCAGTGCTAGATCGGGTGGGGAAAAACTGTTTTTT.